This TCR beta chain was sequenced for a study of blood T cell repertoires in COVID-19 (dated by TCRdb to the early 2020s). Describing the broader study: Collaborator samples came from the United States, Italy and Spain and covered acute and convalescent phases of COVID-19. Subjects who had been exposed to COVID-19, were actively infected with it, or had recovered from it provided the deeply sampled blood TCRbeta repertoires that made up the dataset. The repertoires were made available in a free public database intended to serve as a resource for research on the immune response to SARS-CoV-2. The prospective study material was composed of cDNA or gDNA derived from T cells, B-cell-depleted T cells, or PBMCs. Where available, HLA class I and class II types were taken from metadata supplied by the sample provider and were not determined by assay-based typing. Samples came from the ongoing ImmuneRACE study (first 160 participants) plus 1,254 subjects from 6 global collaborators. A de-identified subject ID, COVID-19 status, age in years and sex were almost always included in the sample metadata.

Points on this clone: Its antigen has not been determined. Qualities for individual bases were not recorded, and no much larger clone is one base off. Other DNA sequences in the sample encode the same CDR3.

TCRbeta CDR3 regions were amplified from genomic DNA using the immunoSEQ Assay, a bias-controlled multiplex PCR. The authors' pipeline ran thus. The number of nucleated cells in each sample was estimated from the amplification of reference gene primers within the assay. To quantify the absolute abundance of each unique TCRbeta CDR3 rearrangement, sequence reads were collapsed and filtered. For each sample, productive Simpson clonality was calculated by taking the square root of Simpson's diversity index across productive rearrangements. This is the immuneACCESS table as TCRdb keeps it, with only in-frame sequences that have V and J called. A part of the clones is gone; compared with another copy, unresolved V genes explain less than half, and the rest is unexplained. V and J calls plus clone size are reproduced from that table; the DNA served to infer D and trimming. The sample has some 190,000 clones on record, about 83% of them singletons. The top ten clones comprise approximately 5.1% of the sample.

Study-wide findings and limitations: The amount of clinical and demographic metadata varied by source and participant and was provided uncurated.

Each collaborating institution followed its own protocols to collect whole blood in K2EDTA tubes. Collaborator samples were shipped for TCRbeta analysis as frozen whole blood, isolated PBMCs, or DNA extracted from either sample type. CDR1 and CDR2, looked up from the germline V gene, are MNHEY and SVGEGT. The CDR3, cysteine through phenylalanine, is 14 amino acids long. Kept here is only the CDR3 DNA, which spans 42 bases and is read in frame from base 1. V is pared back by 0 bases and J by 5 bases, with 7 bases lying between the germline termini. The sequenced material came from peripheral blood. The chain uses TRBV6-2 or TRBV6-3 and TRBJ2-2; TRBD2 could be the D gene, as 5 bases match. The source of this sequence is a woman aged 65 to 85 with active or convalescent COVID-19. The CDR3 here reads CASSYSRGTGELFF. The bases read TGTGCCAGCAGTTACTCGAGAGGGACCGGGGAGCTGTTTTTT.